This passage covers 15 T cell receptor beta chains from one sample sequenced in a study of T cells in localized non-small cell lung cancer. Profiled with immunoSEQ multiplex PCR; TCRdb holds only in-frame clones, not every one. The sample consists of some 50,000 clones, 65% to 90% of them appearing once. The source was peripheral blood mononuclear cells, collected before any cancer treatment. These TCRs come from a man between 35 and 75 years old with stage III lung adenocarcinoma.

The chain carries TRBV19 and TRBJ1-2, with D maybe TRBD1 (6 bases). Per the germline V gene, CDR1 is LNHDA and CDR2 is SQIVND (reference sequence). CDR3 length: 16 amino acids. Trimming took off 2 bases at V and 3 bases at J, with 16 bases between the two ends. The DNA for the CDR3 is TGTGCCAGTAGTATACAGGGGCTTCCTTGGGACTATGGCTACACCTTC. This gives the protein CASSIQGLPWDYGYTF.

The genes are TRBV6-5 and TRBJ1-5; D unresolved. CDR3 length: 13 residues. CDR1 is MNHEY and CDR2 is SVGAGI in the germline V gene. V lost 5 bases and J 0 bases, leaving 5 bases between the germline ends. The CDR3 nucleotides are TGTGCCAGCAGTACGTATAGCAATCAGCCCCAGCATTTT. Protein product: CASSTYSNQPQHF.

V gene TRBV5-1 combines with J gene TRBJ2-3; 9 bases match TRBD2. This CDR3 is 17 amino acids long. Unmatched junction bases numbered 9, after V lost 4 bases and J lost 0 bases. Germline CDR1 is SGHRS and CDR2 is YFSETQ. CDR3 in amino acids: CASSRTPSGESTDTQYF. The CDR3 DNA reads TGCGCCAGCAGCCGCACCCCTAGCGGGGAGAGCACAGATACGCAGTATTTT. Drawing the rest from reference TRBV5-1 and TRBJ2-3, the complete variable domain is KAGVTQTPRYLIKTRGQQVTLSCSPISGHRSVSWYQQTPGQGLQFLFEYFSETQRNKGNFPGRFSGRQFSNSRSEMNVSTLELGDSALYLCASSRTPSGESTDTQYFGPGTRLTVL.

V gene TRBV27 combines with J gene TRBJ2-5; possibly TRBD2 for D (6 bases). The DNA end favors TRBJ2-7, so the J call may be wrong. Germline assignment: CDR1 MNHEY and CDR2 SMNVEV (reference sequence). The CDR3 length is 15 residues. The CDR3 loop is CASSSPGLNTYEQYF. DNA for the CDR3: TGTGCCAGCAGTTCACCGGGACTCAATACCTACGAGCAGTACTTC.

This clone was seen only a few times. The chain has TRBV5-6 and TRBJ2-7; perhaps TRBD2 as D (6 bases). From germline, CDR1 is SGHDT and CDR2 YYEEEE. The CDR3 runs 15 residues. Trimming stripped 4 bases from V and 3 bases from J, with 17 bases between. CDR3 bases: TGTGCCAGCAGCGTGACTAGTTTCCGAAGCTACGAGCAGTACTTC. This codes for CASSVTSFRSYEQYF.

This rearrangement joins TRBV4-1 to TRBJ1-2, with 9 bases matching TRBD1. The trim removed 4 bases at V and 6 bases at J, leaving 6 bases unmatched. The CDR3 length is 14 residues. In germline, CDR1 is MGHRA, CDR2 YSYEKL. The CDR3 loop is CASSPRQGVDGYTF. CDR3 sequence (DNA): TGCGCCAGCAGCCCAAGACAGGGGGTTGATGGCTACACCTTC.

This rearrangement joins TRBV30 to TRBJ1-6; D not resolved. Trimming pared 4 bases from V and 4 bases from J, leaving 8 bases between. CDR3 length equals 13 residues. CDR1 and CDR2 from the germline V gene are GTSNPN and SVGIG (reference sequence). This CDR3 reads CAWMGSYNSPLHF. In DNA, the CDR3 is TGTGCCTGGATGGGCAGTTATAATTCACCCCTCCACTTT.

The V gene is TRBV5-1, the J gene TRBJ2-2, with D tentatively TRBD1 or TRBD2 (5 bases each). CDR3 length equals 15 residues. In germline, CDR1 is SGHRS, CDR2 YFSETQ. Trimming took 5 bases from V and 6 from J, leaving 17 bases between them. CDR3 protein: CASRDSQPGPGELFF. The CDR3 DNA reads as TGCGCCAGCAGAGACAGCCAACCGGGACCCGGGGAGCTGTTTTTT.

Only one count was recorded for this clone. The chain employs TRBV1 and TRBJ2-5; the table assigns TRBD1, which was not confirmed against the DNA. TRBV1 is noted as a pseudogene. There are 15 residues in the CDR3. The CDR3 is CTSSQARQGVETQYF. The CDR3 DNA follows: TGCACCAGCAGCCAAGCGAGACAGGGAGTAGAGACCCAGTACTTC.

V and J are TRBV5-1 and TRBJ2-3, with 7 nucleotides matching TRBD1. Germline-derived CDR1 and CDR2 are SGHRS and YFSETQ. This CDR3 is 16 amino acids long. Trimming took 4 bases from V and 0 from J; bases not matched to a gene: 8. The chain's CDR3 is CASSELPGQSTDTQYF. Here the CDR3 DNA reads TGCGCCAGCAGCGAACTGCCGGGACAGAGCACAGATACGCAGTATTTT.

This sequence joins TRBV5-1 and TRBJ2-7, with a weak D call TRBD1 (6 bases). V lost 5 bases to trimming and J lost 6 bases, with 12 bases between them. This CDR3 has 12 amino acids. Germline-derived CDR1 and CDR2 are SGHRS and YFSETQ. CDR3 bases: TGCGCCAGCAGTTCACAGGGAGCCGAGCAGTACTTC. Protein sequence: CASSSQGAEQYF.

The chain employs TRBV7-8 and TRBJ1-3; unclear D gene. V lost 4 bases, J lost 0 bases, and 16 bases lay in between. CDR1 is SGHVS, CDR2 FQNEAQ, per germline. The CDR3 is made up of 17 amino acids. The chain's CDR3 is CASSSTTVSNSGNTIYF. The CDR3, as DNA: TGTGCCAGCAGCTCCACTACCGTCTCCAACTCTGGAAACACCATATATTTT.

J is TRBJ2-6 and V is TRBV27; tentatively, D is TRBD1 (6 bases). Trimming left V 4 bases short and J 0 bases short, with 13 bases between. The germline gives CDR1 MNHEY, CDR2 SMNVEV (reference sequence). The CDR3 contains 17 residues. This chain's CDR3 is CASSSRTEPSGANVLTF. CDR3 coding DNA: TGTGCCAGCAGTTCCCGGACAGAACCCTCTGGGGCCAACGTCCTGACTTTC.

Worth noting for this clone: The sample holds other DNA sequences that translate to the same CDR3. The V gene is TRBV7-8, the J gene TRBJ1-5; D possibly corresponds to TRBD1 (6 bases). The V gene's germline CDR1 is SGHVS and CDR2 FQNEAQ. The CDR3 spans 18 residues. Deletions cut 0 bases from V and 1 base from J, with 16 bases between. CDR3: CASSLAGGRDRSNQPQHF. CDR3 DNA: TGTGCCAGCAGCTTAGCGGGGGGCAGAGATAGGAGCAATCAGCCCCAGCATTTT.

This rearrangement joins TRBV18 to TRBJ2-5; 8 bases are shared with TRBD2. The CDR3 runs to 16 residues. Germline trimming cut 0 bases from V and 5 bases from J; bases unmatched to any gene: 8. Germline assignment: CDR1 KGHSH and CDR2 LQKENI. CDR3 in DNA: TGTGCCAGCTCACCACCGGTGCGGGGGGCTGTGGAGACCCAGTACTTC. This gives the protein CASSPPVRGAVETQYF.